A selection of T cell receptor beta chains follows, all from one sample in a study of identical twins. TCRdb used MiXCR to reprocess the 5' RACE reads, holding one entry per CDR3 protein. In the table there are 250,000 or so distinct CDR3 sequences, roughly 13% of which are singletons. This sample also belongs to another study, concerning yellow fever vaccine responses in identical twins.

Source material: memory (CD45RO+) T cells sorted from blood. The receptors were gathered from a woman in her late teens or twenties in good health. CDR3s include the opening cysteine and the closing phenylalanine or tryptophan. Fields, in order: D gene, J gene, clone size, V gene, CDR3 DNA, CDR3 protein. D genes are given only for firm matches. Not every row has a clone size; where given, it reads once, few, many or a size class.

. TRBJ2-1 few TRBV4-2 TGTGCCAGCAGCCCCGAAGGCGGGACTGCACGCTCCTACAATGAGCAGTTCTTC CASSPEGGTARSYNEQFF
. TRBJ1-4 . TRBV4-1 TGCGCCAGCAGCCCGCCGGCCAAAGGCAAACTGTTTTTT CASSPPAKGKLFF
TRBD2 TRBJ2-3 . TRBV6-1 TGTGCCAGCAGTGAACTCTTAGCGGGGGGTTCGGATACGCAGTATTTT CASSELLAGGSDTQYF
TRBD2 TRBJ2-3 once TRBV20-1 TGCAGTGCGCCTAGCGGGGGTCCCACAGATACGCAGTATTTT CSAPSGGPTDTQYF
TRBD2 TRBJ2-3 . TRBV20-1 TGCAGTGCTAGAGAGACTAGCGGCACAGATACGCAGTATTTT CSARETSGTDTQYF
TRBD2 TRBJ2-1 . TRBV5-1 TGCGCCAGCAGCCTAGGACTAGCGGGGGGGCTTGAGCAGTTCTTC CASSLGLAGGLEQFF
. TRBJ2-7 . TRBV12-3/TRBV12-4 TGTGCCAGCAGTTTAGCGGGAGACAGGACCGAGCAGTACTTC CASSLAGDRTEQYF
. TRBJ2-5 few TRBV20-1 TGCAGTGCTGGCGGATTCCAAGAGACCCAGTACTTC CSAGGFQETQYF
. TRBJ2-3 . TRBV20-1 TGCAGTGCTAGACCCACTTGGGCCACAGATACGCAGTATTTT CSARPTWATDTQYF
. TRBJ2-7 few TRBV12-3/TRBV12-4 TGTGCCAGCAGCACAGGCTCCTACGAGCAGTACTTC CASSTGSYEQYF
. TRBJ1-6 many TRBV7-2 TGTGCCAGCAGCTTAACCCCGACAGATTCACCCCTCCACTTT CASSLTPTDSPLHF
TRBD2 TRBJ2-7 few TRBV7-2 TGTGCCAGCAGCTTCGTGGGAGGGTCCTACGAGCAGTACTTC CASSFVGGSYEQYF
. TRBJ1-6 many TRBV12-3/TRBV12-4 TGTGCCAGCAGGAGGGACTCCGATTATTCACCCCTCCACTTT CASRRDSDYSPLHF
TRBD1 TRBJ2-3 few TRBV4-3 TGCGCCAGCAGCCAAGAGGCCGCAGGGGGTCGAGATACGCAGTATTTT CASSQEAAGGRDTQYF
. TRBJ2-3 once TRBV7-9 TGTGCCAGCAGCTTAGAAGGCAGCGGAACCACGCAGTATTTT CASSLEGSGTTQYF
TRBD1 TRBJ2-7 few TRBV2 TGTGCCAGCAGTGGCAGGGGGCGTACTCCCTACGAGCAGTACTTC CASSGRGRTPYEQYF
TRBD2 TRBJ2-1 few TRBV19 TGTGCCAGTAGTCCCCCGGGAGGGTACGGAAATGAGCAGTTCTTC CASSPPGGYGNEQFF
. TRBJ2-5 . TRBV19 TGTGCCAGTAGAAAGAACACTGAGGAGACCCAGTACTTC CASRKNTEETQYF
. TRBJ2-7 few TRBV7-2 TGTGCCAGCAGCTTAGGAGCCGCCGCAACCAACGAGCAGTACTTC CASSLGAAATNEQYF
. TRBJ2-7 . TRBV7-9 TGTGCCAGCAGCTTAGCCGGCCAGGGGGGCTACGAGCAGTACTTC CASSLAGQGGYEQYF
. TRBJ2-3 many TRBV6-4 TGTGCCAGCAGTGACTCGACTAGCACAGATACGCAGTATTTT CASSDSTSTDTQYF
. TRBJ2-1 . TRBV7-2 TGTGCCAGCAGCTTAGTTTTCGGCAGTTATAATGAGCAGTTCTTC CASSLVFGSYNEQFF
. TRBJ2-2 . TRBV3-1 TGTGCCAGCAGCCAAGTTAACAGGTTGAAGGTGAACACCGGGGAGCTGTTTTTT CASSQVNRLKVNTGELFF
. TRBJ2-7 . TRBV9 TGTGCCAGCAGCCGAGGCAGGGACTACGAGCAGTACTTC CASSRGRDYEQYF
. TRBJ2-3 . TRBV20-1 TGCAGTGCCCAGATTTCGACTCCGAGCACAGATACGCAGTATTTT CSAQISTPSTDTQYF
TRBD1 TRBJ1-4 . TRBV28 TGTGCCAGCAGTTTTCCCGCACAGGGGGGGGAAAAACTGTTTTTT CASSFPAQGGEKLFF
. TRBJ1-4 few TRBV4-3 TGCGCCAGCAGCCAAGATTCAGGGAATGAAAAACTGTTTTTT CASSQDSGNEKLFF
TRBD1 TRBJ2-1 few TRBV5-1 TGCGCCAGCAGCCTAATACCCGGGACAGGGGGGTACAATGAGCAGTTCTTC CASSLIPGTGGYNEQFF
. TRBJ2-3 many TRBV7-2 TGTGCCAGCAGCTTAGCGGGGCTTCGGGGGCTTCCCACAGATACGCAGTATTTT CASSLAGLRGLPTDTQYF
. TRBJ1-5 few TRBV19 TGTGCCAGTACAAAGGATAGAAATCAGCCCCAGCATTTT CASTKDRNQPQHF
TRBD2 TRBJ2-3 . TRBV27 TGTGCCAGCAGTCTCCGAACCGGGACTAGCGGGAGTATAGGAGATACGCAGTATTTT CASSLRTGTSGSIGDTQYF
. TRBJ2-3 few TRBV20-1 TGCAGTGCTAGAGAGACCAGCCACACAGATACGCAGTATTTT CSARETSHTDTQYF